The clone carrying this T cell receptor (beta chain) was seen many times. What it recognizes is unknown. Individuals with ophthalmopathy presented a Clinical Activity Score of at least 3, a NOSPECS grade of at least 4 and a duration under 3 months. Diagnoses were made from clinical symptoms, serum measures (thyroxine and TRAb), thyroid ultrasound and orbital computed tomography. Fresh peripheral blood, around 9.3 ml of it, supplied the PBMCs. These data belong to a study of T cells in Graves' hyperthyroidism and ophthalmopathy. Whole-study findings and limits: A 13 V-J signature model discriminated ophthalmopathy versus stable hyperthyroidism.

The germline gives CDR1 LNHDA, CDR2 SQIVND (reference sequence). Trimming stripped 3 bases from V and 5 bases from J, with 10 bases between. The CDR3 has 13 residues. Amplification yielded TCR beta CDR3 regions, with RNA transcripts as the source. HTBI primers drove first-round RT-PCR of the TCR CDR3. TCRdb independently ran MiXCR on the multiplex PCR reads; one entry per CDR3 protein. This repertoire shows about 520,000 distinct CDR3 sequences, around 22% found once; its top ten account for roughly 10%. What was sequenced was blood. The TCR comes from a woman aged 25 to 39 with Graves' ophthalmopathy. The rearrangement links TRBV19 to TRBJ2-5; no clear D. The CDR3 sequence is CASSMNVGETQYF. Written as DNA, the CDR3 is TGTGCCAGTAGTATGAACGTGGGCGAGACCCAGTACTTC.